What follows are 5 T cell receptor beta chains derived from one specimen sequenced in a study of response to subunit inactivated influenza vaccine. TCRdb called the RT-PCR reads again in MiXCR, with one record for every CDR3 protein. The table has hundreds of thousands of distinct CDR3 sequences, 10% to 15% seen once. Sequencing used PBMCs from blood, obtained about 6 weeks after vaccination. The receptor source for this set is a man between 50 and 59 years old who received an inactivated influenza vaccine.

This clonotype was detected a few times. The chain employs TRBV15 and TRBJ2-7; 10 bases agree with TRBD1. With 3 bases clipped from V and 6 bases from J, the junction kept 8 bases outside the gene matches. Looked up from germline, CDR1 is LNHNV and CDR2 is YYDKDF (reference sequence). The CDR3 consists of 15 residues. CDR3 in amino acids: CATSSLLTGGFEQYF. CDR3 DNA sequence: TGTGCCACCAGCAGCCTATTGACAGGGGGCTTCGAGCAGTACTTC.

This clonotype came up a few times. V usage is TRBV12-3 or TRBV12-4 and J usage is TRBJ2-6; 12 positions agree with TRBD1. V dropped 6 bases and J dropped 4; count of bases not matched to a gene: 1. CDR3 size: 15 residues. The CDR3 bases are TGTGCCAGCAGGGGACAGGGGGCCGGGGCCAACGTCCTGACTTTC. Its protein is CASRGQGAGANVLTF.

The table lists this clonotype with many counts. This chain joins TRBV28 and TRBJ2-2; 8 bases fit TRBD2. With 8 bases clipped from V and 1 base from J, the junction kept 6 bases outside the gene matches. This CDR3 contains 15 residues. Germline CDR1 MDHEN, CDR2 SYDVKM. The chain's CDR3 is CASSGGPMNTGELFF. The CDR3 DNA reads TGTGCCAGCTCGGGGGGGCCCATGAACACCGGGGAGCTGTTTTTT.

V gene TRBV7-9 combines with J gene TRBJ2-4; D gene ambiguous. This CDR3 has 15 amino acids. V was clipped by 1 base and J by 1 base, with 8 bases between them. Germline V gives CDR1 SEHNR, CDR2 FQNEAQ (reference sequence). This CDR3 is CASSLGDWAKNIQYF. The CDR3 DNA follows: TGTGCCAGCAGCTTAGGAGATTGGGCCAAAAACATTCAGTACTTC.

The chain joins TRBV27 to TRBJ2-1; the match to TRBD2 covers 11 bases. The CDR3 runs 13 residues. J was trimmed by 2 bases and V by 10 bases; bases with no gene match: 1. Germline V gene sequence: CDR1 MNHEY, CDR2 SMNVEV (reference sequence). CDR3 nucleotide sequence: TGTGCCATAGCGGGAGGGCCCTACAATGAGCAGTTCTTC. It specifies CAIAGGPYNEQFF.